The 8 T cell receptor beta chains in this list originate from one sample, sequenced in a study of blood T cell repertoires in COVID-19. TCRdb's table, derived via immunoSEQ multiplex PCR, lists solely in-frame clones and lacks some. The data hold hundreds of thousands of clones, with about 90% observed a single time. What was sequenced was peripheral blood. These receptors came from a man aged 18 to 29 with active or convalescent COVID-19.

The chain carries TRBV7-2 and TRBJ1-2; maybe TRBD1 (6 bases). This CDR3 is built from 14 residues. Per germline, CDR1 SGHTA and CDR2 FQGNSA. Trimming took 4 bases from V and 6 from J, leaving 15 bases between them. In DNA form, the CDR3 reads TGTGCCAGCAGCTCCAAGACAGGCTCCCATGGCTACACCTTC. This gives the protein CASSSKTGSHGYTF.

This chain connects TRBV9 to TRBJ2-7; 12 bases line up with TRBD2. Germline lookup yields CDR1 SGDLS and CDR2 YYNGEE. With V trimmed by 3 bases and J by 2 bases, 6 bases remained unmatched. The CDR3 runs 16 residues. Here the CDR3 reads CASSGSSGRGAYEQYF. CDR3 coding DNA: TGTGCCAGCAGCGGATCTAGCGGGAGGGGTGCCTACGAGCAGTACTTC.

The chain joins TRBV2 to TRBJ2-5; 7 bases agree with TRBD2. CDR3 length: 14 amino acids. Trimming cost V 8 bases and J 3 bases; bases outside gene matches: 9. Germline V gene data show CDR1 as SNHLY and CDR2 as FYNNEI. DNA for the CDR3: TGTGCCAGCGGGAGCGGGGCCTATAAAGAGACCCAGTACTTC. It is translated as CASGSGAYKETQYF. The variable domain in full, completed from reference TRBV2 and TRBJ2-5, reads EPEVTQTPSHQVTQMGQEVILRCVPISNHLYFYWYRQILGQKVEFLVSFYNNEISEKSEIFDDQFSVERPDGSNFTLKIRSTKLEDSAMYFCASGSGAYKETQYFGPGTRLLVL.

This chain connects TRBV2 to TRBJ1-2; 7 bases agree with TRBD1. Looked up from germline, CDR1 is SNHLY and CDR2 is FYNNEI. Trimming removed 6 bases from V and 2 bases from J; junction bases left unmatched: 0. The CDR3 sequence is 12 residues long. The CDR3 loop is CASRTGNYGYTF. CDR3 nucleotides: TGTGCCAGCAGGACAGGGAACTATGGCTACACCTTC.

The CDR3 is CSASPPWLAGGQTSYNEQFF. CDR3 DNA sequence: TGCAGTGCTAGTCCGCCCTGGCTAGCGGGGGGCCAAACTTCCTACAATGAGCAGTTCTTC. The J gene is TRBJ2-1, the V gene TRBV20-1; 11 bases map to TRBD2. This CDR3 spans 20 amino acids. Germline-derived CDR1 and CDR2 are DFQATT and SNEGSKA (reference sequence). With 3 bases clipped from V and 1 base from J, the junction kept 17 bases outside the gene matches.

The chain is built from TRBV6-5 and TRBJ1-1; a weak D match, TRBD1 (6 bases). The germline V and J ends were trimmed by 6 bases and 1 base, with 12 bases remaining between them. Germline CDR1 MNHEY, CDR2 SVGAGI. The length of the CDR3 is 14 residues. CDR3 bases: TGTGCCAGCAGACCGATGACAGGGAACACTGAAGCTTTCTTT. Its protein product is CASRPMTGNTEAFF.

The J gene is TRBJ1-2, the V gene TRBV9; TRBD1 might be the D (5 bases). V lost 4 bases and J 8 bases, leaving 18 bases between the germline ends. CDR1 and CDR2 from the germline V gene are SGDLS and YYNGEE. The CDR3 totals 14 residues. CDR3 DNA sequence: TGTGCCAGCAGCACTTCATGGGGCTCGGAGGGCTACACCTTC. The encoded protein is CASSTSWGSEGYTF. Complete variable domain (other parts from reference TRBV9 and TRBJ1-2): DSGVTQTPKHLITATGQRVTLRCSPRSGDLSVYWYQQSLDQGLQFLIQYYNGEERAKGNILERFSAQQFPDLHSELNLSSLELGDSALYFCASSTSWGSEGYTFGSGTRLTVV.

This chain connects TRBV15 to TRBJ2-5; 8 nucleotides align to TRBD1. Per germline, CDR1 LNHNV and CDR2 YYDKDF (reference sequence). The V gene end was trimmed by 1 base and the J gene end by 2 bases; junction bases not matched to a gene: 6. CDR3 size: 16 residues. CDR3 residues: CATSRGQTGEQETQYF. Here the CDR3 DNA reads TGTGCCACCAGCAGAGGCCAGACAGGGGAGCAAGAGACCCAGTACTTC.